Sequencing of this T cell receptor beta chain was carried out in a study of response to subunit inactivated influenza vaccine (dated by TCRdb to between 2017 and 2018). About the investigation overall: To follow how T cells responded to a trivalent subunit inactivated influenza vaccine, the researchers relied on deep quantitative profiling of the T cell receptor repertoire.

The receptor library was made with RT-PCR. The instrument given in TCRdb is Illumina HiSeq 2500. TCRdb reran the public reads through fastp at Q25 and MiXCR, keeping productive beta chains. Each entry merges the rows of one CDR3 protein and shows their most common DNA and genes. This sample comprises over 750,000 distinct CDR3 sequences, less than 25% of them detected only once. The biggest ten clones account for around 9.6% of the sample. About this clonotype itself: The clone's antigen remains unknown. No much larger clone exists at a distance of one base, and base qualities are not known.

Points the paper makes about the study in general: The authors proposed that each seasonal influenza vaccination may bring in only a limited number of new T cells.

The receptor's source is a man aged 50-60 years who received an inactivated influenza vaccine. Donor details come from another sample of the same person, matched by shared clones. The sequencing used PBMCs from blood, collected roughly 5 days after vaccination.

The DNA sequence is given as TGTGCCAGCAGGTGGACAGGGAACTCCTACGAGCAGTACTTC. Its amino acids are CASRWTGNSYEQYF. Recombination connected TRBV12-3 or TRBV12-4 to TRBJ2-7; 8 bases in between match TRBD1. Reading from cysteine to phenylalanine, the CDR3 counts 14 amino acids. Solely the CDR3 DNA is kept, with 42 bases framed from the first base. V is cut back by 6 bases and J by 0 bases, with 4 bases in the junction unmatched.